This T cell receptor beta chain was found in a study of cytomegalovirus exposure and HLA in healthy donors. Findings of the study overall: Associated with HLA alleles at 0.05 false discovery rate in a later analysis were around 15,000 TCR beta sequences. Later on, an analysis found that several of the most significant clusters appeared to be linked to common viral pathogens, which included parvovirus B19. Some V segments could not be told apart, so they were left out, TRBV6-2 and TRBV6-3 among them.

Remarks on this clone: The antigen is unknown.

Losses at the gene ends were 4 bases for V and 10 bases for J; bases not matched to a gene: 6. This CDR3 is built from 11 residues. From germline, CDR1 is GTSNPN and CDR2 SVGIG (reference sequence). The study ran its PCR with 60 Vbeta and 13 Jbeta primers. Profiling relied on immunoSEQ multiplex PCR, and the TCRdb table lists in-frame clones only, not all of them. Of hundreds of thousands of clones in the sample, 83% were seen once. This receptor was obtained from a girl aged 5-17 years in good health and CMV-seronegative. Material: PBMCs. The rearrangement uses TRBV30 and TRBJ1-1, with 7 bases fitting TRBD1. The CDR3 sequence: CAWINPGGAFF. The CDR3 DNA sequence: TGTGCCTGGATCAACCCAGGGGGAGCTTTCTTT.